The 8 T cell receptor beta chains below were found in one sample sequenced in a study of graft-versus-host responses after intestinal transplantation. Method: immunoSEQ multiplex PCR; TCRdb's copy keeps in-frame clones and lacks some. This sample has tens of thousands of clones, with roughly 91% found just once. These receptors lack a known antigen. Sequenced here: unstimulated CD8+ T cells sorted from spleen or lymph node cells, sampled before intestinal transplant. Source of these receptors: a human donor who received an intestinal transplant.

A few counts support this clone. The chain is built from TRBV2 and TRBJ1-5; D perhaps matches TRBD1 (5 bases). The V end was cut by 5 bases, the J end by 0 bases, with 17 bases between. CDR1 SNHLY and CDR2 FYNNEI come from the germline V gene. This CDR3 region has 17 residues. CDR3: CASSLGTGGNSNQPQHF. CDR3 nucleotide sequence: TGTGCCAGCAGTCTCGGGACGGGGGGGAATAGCAATCAGCCCCAGCATTTT.

The rearrangement joins TRBV19 to TRBJ2-3; the D is unclear. The CDR3 length is 13 residues. V was pared by 4 bases and J by 0 bases, with 5 bases between. The germline CDR1 and CDR2 sequences are LNHDA and SQIVND (reference sequence). This chain's CDR3 is CASSKLSTDTQYF. CDR3 nucleotide sequence: TGTGCCAGTAGTAAGCTAAGCACAGATACGCAGTATTTT.

The chain carries TRBV4-3 and TRBJ2-7; 8 nucleotides agree with TRBD1. CDR3 length: 16 amino acids. V was clipped by 0 bases and J by 3 bases; unmatched bases: 7. The germline CDR1 and CDR2 sequences are LGHNA and YSLEER. The CDR3 loop is CASSQDRAGGVYEQYF. The CDR3 nucleotides read TGCGCCAGCAGCCAAGATCGAGCAGGGGGCGTCTACGAGCAGTACTTC.

A single count supports this clone. The chain joins TRBV5-1 to TRBJ1-2; D possibly corresponds to TRBD1 (5 bases). V lost 0 bases to trimming and J lost 5 bases, with 11 bases between them. The CDR3 length is 14 residues. From germline, CDR1 is SGHRS and CDR2 YFSETQ. CDR3 nucleotide sequence: TGCGCCAGCAGCTTGGTGGCAGGGAGGTATGGCTACACCTTC. Its translation is CASSLVAGRYGYTF.

The table lists this clone with a count of one. V usage is TRBV27 and J usage is TRBJ1-2; perhaps TRBD1 as D (6 bases). The CDR3 extends over 13 amino acids. Germline CDR1 MNHEY, CDR2 SMNVEV (reference sequence). The V end was cut by 3 bases, the J end by 8 bases, with 13 bases between. This CDR3 is CASSFSGGAGYTF. CDR3 nucleotides: TGTGCCAGCAGTTTTAGTGGGGGCGCGGGCTACACCTTC.

J is TRBJ2-3 and V is TRBV27, with a possible D match to TRBD2 (7 bases). V lost 7 bases and J lost 1, with 18 bases in between. The CDR3 is made up of 16 amino acids. Germline V gives CDR1 MNHEY, CDR2 SMNVEV (reference sequence). The DNA for the CDR3 is TGTGCCAGCACCGTTGGGGGGGGCCTCGGCACAGATACGCAGTATTTT. This sequence encodes CASTVGGGLGTDTQYF.

The genes are TRBV7-2 and TRBJ1-1, with 9 nucleotides matching TRBD1. The V and J ends lost 5 bases and 10 bases, in that order; junction bases with no gene match: 14. The CDR3 is 15 residues long. Germline values: CDR1 SGHTA, CDR2 FQGNSA. The CDR3 DNA reads as TGTGCCAGCAGCGGAACAGGGGGCGTCTTTTTCGGAGCTTTCTTT. Translating it yields CASSGTGGVFFGAFF.

This clone has only one observation. The chain uses TRBV6-6 and TRBJ2-1; D call uncertain. From germline, CDR1 is MNHNY and CDR2 SVGAGI (reference sequence). The CDR3 runs 11 residues. Trimming shortened V by 5 bases and J by 9 bases, and 8 bases separated the two germline ends. CDR3 region: CASSPMSEQFF. In DNA, the CDR3 is TGTGCCAGCAGTCCCATGAGTGAGCAGTTCTTC.